The TCR beta chain described here comes from a study of blood T cell repertoires in COVID-19. Using immunoSEQ multiplex PCR, the repertoire was profiled, and TCRdb retains in-frame clones only, with some absent. In the table there are 150,000 to 200,000 clones, 84% of which are singletons. The CDR3 covers 14 residues. V dropped 1 base and J dropped 0 bases, with 7 bases sitting between them. CDR1 SEHNR and CDR2 FQNEAQ come from the germline V gene (reference sequence). The chain has TRBV7-9 and TRBJ2-7, with D perhaps matching TRBD1 (5 bases). The material sequenced was PBMCs or T cells enriched from blood (not recorded which). The sequence derives from a man aged 45-65 years who had recovered from COVID-19. The CDR3: CASSLGQNSYEQYF. The CDR3 DNA follows: TGTGCCAGCAGCTTAGGACAGAACTCCTACGAGCAGTACTTC.